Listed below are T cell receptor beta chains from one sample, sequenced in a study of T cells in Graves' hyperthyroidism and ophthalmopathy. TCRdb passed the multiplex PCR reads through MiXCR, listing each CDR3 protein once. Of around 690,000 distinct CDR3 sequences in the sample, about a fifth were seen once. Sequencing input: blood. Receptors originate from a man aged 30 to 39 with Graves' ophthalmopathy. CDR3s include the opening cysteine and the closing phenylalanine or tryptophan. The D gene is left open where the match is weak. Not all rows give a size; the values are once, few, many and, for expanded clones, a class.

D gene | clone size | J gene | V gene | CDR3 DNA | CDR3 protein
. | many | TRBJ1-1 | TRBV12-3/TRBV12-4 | TGTGCCAGCAGTTTAGGGGGGCGGGTTGAAGCTTTCTTT | CASSLGGRVEAFF
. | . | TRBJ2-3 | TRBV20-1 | TGCAGTGCTAGTTCGGCAGGGAGGAGGATAGCAGATACGCAGTATTTT | CSASSAGRRIADTQYF
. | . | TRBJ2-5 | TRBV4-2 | TGTGCCAGCAGCCAAGACCCCCCGAGGGAGGAGACCCAGTACTTC | CASSQDPPREETQYF
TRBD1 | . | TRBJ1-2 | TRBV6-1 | TGTGCCAGCACCGGAGGAACAGGGGGCGGAGGCTACACCTTC | CASTGGTGGGGYTF
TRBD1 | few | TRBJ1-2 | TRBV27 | TGTGCCAGCAGTCCGGGACAGGGCTACACCTTC | CASSPGQGYTF
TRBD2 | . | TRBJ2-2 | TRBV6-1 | TGTGCCAGCAGTAGGACTAGCGGGAACCCCGGCGGGGAGCTGTTTTTT | CASSRTSGNPGGELFF
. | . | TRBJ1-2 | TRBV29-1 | TGCAGCGTTGACCAGGGTACCTATGGCTACACCTTC | CSVDQGTYGYTF
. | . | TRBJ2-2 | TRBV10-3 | TGTGCCATCAGTGGGGCACAGGGAGACACCGGGGAGCTGTTTTTT | CAISGAQGDTGELFF
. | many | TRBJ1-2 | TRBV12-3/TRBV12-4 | TGTGCCAGCAAAGGGCAGCTCTATGGCTACACCTTC | CASKGQLYGYTF
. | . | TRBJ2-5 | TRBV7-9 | TGTGCCAGCAGCTTATTAAGCCACCAAGAGACCCAGTACTTC | CASSLLSHQETQYF
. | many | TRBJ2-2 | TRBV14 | TGTGCCAGCAGCCCTTCTAGGTTCACCGGGGAGCTGTTTTTT | CASSPSRFTGELFF
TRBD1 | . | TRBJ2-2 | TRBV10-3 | TGTGCCATCAGTGAGTCAGGCAGGGGGCCGACCGGGGAGCTGTTTTTT | CAISESGRGPTGELFF
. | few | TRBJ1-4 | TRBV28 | TGTGCCAGCAGTTCCCGAGAGGCTAATGAAAAACTGTTTTTT | CASSSREANEKLFF
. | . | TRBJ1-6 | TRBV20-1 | TGCAGTGCTAGGGGTTCACCCCTCCACTTT | CSARGSPLHF
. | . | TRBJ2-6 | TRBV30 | TGTGCCTGGACCGCAGGGAGCTACTCTGGGGCCAACGTCCTGACTTTC | CAWTAGSYSGANVLTF
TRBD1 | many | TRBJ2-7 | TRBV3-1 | TGTGCCAGCAGCCAAGATCGGGACAGAGGCCCCTACGAGCAGTACTTC | CASSQDRDRGPYEQYF
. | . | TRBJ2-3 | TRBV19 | TGTGCCAGTAGTATCGGACGCCGACTTAGCACAGATACGCAGTATTTT | CASSIGRRLSTDTQYF